The entry that follows covers one T cell receptor beta chain sequence. This CDR3 is 13 amino acids long. The V end was cut by 4 bases, the J end by 6 bases, with 15 bases between. The germline V gene encodes CDR1 GTSNPN and CDR2 SVGIG (reference sequence). How the authors handled the data: Estimation of nucleated cell counts was performed using reference gene primer amplification. Some clones are missing from TCRdb's copy, which holds only in-frame ones; the method was immunoSEQ multiplex PCR. That table supplies the V and J calls and clone size; D and trimming were determined from the DNA. The data show around 150,000 clones, roughly 79% seen once. The record originates from a study of blood T cell repertoires in COVID-19. Study overall: PBMCs, B-cell-depleted T cells, or T cells were the source of the cDNA or gDNA that made up the material.

This sequence originates from an elderly woman with acute or convalescent COVID-19. The V call is TRBV30, the J call TRBJ1-1; D is unclear. The sequenced material came from peripheral blood. This CDR3 reads CAWTPGNWAEAFF. As DNA, the CDR3 is TGTGCCTGGACCCCGGGAAATTGGGCTGAAGCTTTCTTT. The full variable domain, in which reference TRBV30 and TRBJ1-1 provide the parts outside the CDR3, is SQTIHQWPATLVQPVGSPLSLECTVEGTSNPNLYWYRQAAGRGLQLLFYSVGIGQISSEVPQNLSASRPQDRQFILSSKKLLLSDSGFYLCAWTPGNWAEAFFGQGTRLTVV.